This record covers a single TCR beta chain. The CDR3 spans 12 residues. V shed 10 bases, J shed 5 bases, and the junction held 3 bases outside the gene matches. Germline values: CDR1 ENHRY, CDR2 SYGVKD. The sample belongs to a study of blood T cell repertoires in COVID-19. Across the study: There were acute and convalescent COVID-19 samples, and they came from the United States, Italy and Spain. The cDNA or gDNA used as material had been derived from T cells, B-cell-depleted T cells, or PBMCs.

Per the original data handling: It was from reference gene primer amplification that nucleated cell counts were estimated. This table comes from immunoSEQ multiplex PCR, and its TCRdb copy is limited to in-frame clones, with some not included. V, J and clone size derive from that table, while D and trimming were established from the DNA sequence. Of under 350,000 clones in the sample, around 89% are singletons; the top ten hold approximately 4.6%. The chain carries TRBV10-3 and TRBJ2-1, with 9 bases matching TRBD2. This TCR derives from a man aged 35 to 55 with acute or convalescent COVID-19. Source material: peripheral blood. CDR3 nucleotides: TGTGCCAGTCGCGGGGGGGACAATGAGCAGTTCTTC. It translates to CASRGGDNEQFF.